One and the same sample provided the 9 T cell receptor beta chains below, sequenced in a study of lung T cells in sarcoidosis with Löfgren's syndrome. TCRdb analysed the reads with MiXCR anew, one entry per CDR3 protein. The sample has 3,000 to 3,500 distinct CDR3 sequences, roughly 17% seen once. Sample: CD4+ T cells from bronchoalveolar lavage. These receptors were collected from a human donor with sarcoidosis (Löfgren's syndrome or another form), or a control subject (not recorded which).

Remarks on this clonotype: A much larger clone differs from this one at a single base, so this may be a read error. The gene calls are TRBV7-2 and TRBJ2-1, with 9 bases that match TRBD2. Germline V CDR1 and CDR2: SGHTA, FQGNSA. The junction had 6 bases not matched to a gene; V was cut back by 3 bases and J by 6 bases. The CDR3 has 15 amino acids. The CDR3 loop is CASSLGGGRGNEQFF. The CDR3 DNA reads as TGTGCCAGCAGCTTGGGCGGCGGGAGGGGCAATGAGCAGTTCTTC.

As for this clonotype: The junction differs from germline at one of its ends, possibly a read error. J is TRBJ2-1 and V is TRBV15; D may correspond to TRBD1 or TRBD2 (5 bases each). Germline V gene data show CDR1 as LNHNV and CDR2 as YYDKDF (reference sequence). This CDR3 comprises 12 residues. Written as DNA, the CDR3 is TGCGCCACCAGCGGAGATCGGCAGGGGCAGTTCTTC. Translated, it gives CATSGDRQGQFF.

This clonotype was observed many times. The V and J genes are TRBV5-1 and TRBJ2-2; D unresolved. CDR3 length: 14 residues. Germline V lookup: CDR1 SGHRS, CDR2 YFSETQ. The V end lost 0 bases, the J end lost 6 bases, and 9 bases lay between the germline ends. CDR3 DNA: TGCGCCAGCAGCTTGGGAAATTTTGCCGGGGAGCTGTTTTTT. It encodes CASSLGNFAGELFF.

This clonotype was picked up many times. The rearrangement joins TRBV30 to TRBJ1-3, with D possibly matching TRBD1 (5 bases). The V gene lost 3 bases and the J gene lost 2 bases, with 11 bases spanning the gap. Germline CDR1 GTSNPN, CDR2 SVGIG (reference sequence). This CDR3 comprises 14 residues. The CDR3 region is CAWSLTGAGNTIYF. For the CDR3, the DNA is TGTGCCTGGAGCCTTACGGGGGCTGGAAACACCATATATTTT.

By share, this clonotype ranks as medium-sized. V gene TRBV11-2 combines with J gene TRBJ2-2, with 13 bases aligning to TRBD2. From germline, CDR1 is SGHAT and CDR2 FQNNGV. The CDR3 sequence is 17 residues long. V lost 6 bases to trimming and J lost 3 bases; unmatched junction nucleotides: 7. The CDR3 spells CASSPGTSGTYTGELFF. In nucleotides, the CDR3 is TGTGCCAGCAGTCCCGGGACTAGCGGGACTTACACCGGGGAGCTGTTTTTT.

In its sample, this clonotype is medium-sized. J is TRBJ1-6 and V is TRBV7-9, with D unresolved. The CDR3 is 12 amino acids. The germline V gene encodes CDR1 SEHNR and CDR2 FQNEAQ (reference sequence). The ends were cut back, 1 base at V and 5 bases at J, with 0 bases in the middle. In DNA form, the CDR3 reads TGTGCCAGCAGCTTAGATAATTCACCCCTCCACTTT. Translation gives CASSLDNSPLHF.

This clonotype is categorized as large. The chain carries TRBV7-3 and TRBJ2-1; 9 positions agree with TRBD2. The CDR3 covers 15 residues. Germline assignment: CDR1 SGHTA and CDR2 FQGTGA. The V segment lost 3 bases and the J segment 7 bases; nucleotides outside the gene matches: 7. CDR3 nucleotides: TGTGCCAGCAGCTTGGCTAGCGGGATTGCTAATGAGCAGTTCTTC. This translates into CASSLASGIANEQFF.

This clonotype is medium-sized in the sample. The chain joins TRBV5-1 to TRBJ2-3; TRBD2 might be the D (6 bases). CDR1 and CDR2 from the germline V gene are SGHRS and YFSETQ. Deletions cut 1 base from V and 0 bases from J, with 9 bases between. The length of the CDR3 is 15 residues. CDR3 in DNA: TGCGCCAGCAGCTTGATGCGGGGTAGCACAGATACGCAGTATTTT. Protein product: CASSLMRGSTDTQYF.

On this clonotype: Germline is not matched at one junction end, which may reflect a read error. This chain connects TRBV20-1 to TRBJ1-1; D remains unclear. The CDR3 contains 13 residues. CDR1 DFQATT and CDR2 SNEGSKA come from the germline V gene (reference sequence). The CDR3 DNA reads TGCAGCGCTAAGGTACGGTTGAACACTGAAGCTTTCTTT. Its translation is CSAKVRLNTEAFF.